This T cell receptor (beta chain) was obtained from a study of shared clonotypes between healthy human individuals. Study conclusions and caveats: Clonotypes that were shared across a few donors made up approximately 5.1% of naive CD4 clonotypes.

Remarks on this clone: Antigen unknown.

Measured with immunoSEQ multiplex PCR; TCRdb has only the in-frame clones, and not every one. Among over 850,000 clones listed, around 82% were seen once. Germline CDR1 SGHRS, CDR2 YFSETQ. After removal of 4 bases from V and 7 bases from J, the junction contained 8 bases not matched to a gene. The CDR3 is 15 residues long. This clonotype originated in a man between 18 and 35 years old in good health. Some clones in this sample may be carry-over from other donors' samples. The chain has TRBV5-1 and TRBJ1-4; 9 positions agree with TRBD1. What was sequenced was memory CD4+ T cells from PBMCs. Subset given: CD45RA-negative fraction. The CDR3 spells CASSTRQGEGEKLFF. DNA of the CDR3: TGCGCCAGCAGCACCAGACAGGGGGAGGGTGAAAAACTGTTTTTT.